These T cell receptor beta chains were read from a single sample in a study of blood T cell repertoires in COVID-19. TCRdb keeps only in-frame clones here, not all; method: immunoSEQ multiplex PCR. The table has some 250,000 clones, over 65% seen once; the top ten hold over 3%. Sequencing was performed on peripheral blood. Every receptor here comes from a woman older than 75 with acute or convalescent COVID-19. CDR3s include the opening cysteine and the closing phenylalanine or tryptophan. A D gene is named only where the DNA matches it firmly. Some rows have no size entry. The others give once, few or many, or a class for an expanded clone.

clone_size,j_call,d_call,v_call,cdr3_aa,cdr3_nt
-,TRBJ2-5,TRBD2,TRBV13,CASSLAGSSGVQETQYF,TGTGCCAGCAGCTTAGCGGGGTCTAGCGGGGTCCAAGAGACCCAGTACTTC
-,TRBJ1-2,TRBD1,TRBV5-4,CASSPGRDRVRGYTF,TGTGCCAGCAGCCCTGGACGGGACAGGGTGCGGGGCTACACCTTC
-,TRBJ1-6,TRBD1,TRBV10-3,CAISEDRGNSPLHF,TGTGCCATCAGTGAGGACAGGGGGAATTCACCCCTCCACTTT
many,TRBJ2-7,TRBD2,TRBV5-6,CASSWTSGTLYEQYF,TGTGCCAGCAGTTGGACTAGCGGGACTCTTTACGAGCAGTACTTC
once,TRBJ2-7,TRBD1,TRBV10-1,CASSESKRTGAYEQYF,TGCGCCAGCAGTGAGTCGAAAAGGACAGGAGCCTACGAGCAGTACTTC
-,TRBJ2-3,TRBD2,TRBV9,CASSGREALTDTQYF,TGTGCCAGCAGCGGCCGGGAGGCCCTTACAGATACGCAGTATTTT
-,TRBJ1-3,-,TRBV30,CAWRGRAGNTIYF,TGTGCCTGGAGGGGCAGGGCGGGAAACACCATATATTTT
-,TRBJ2-7,TRBD2,TRBV29-1,CSVHLAGDSSYEQYF,TGCAGCGTCCACCTAGCGGGGGACAGCTCCTACGAGCAGTACTTC
-,TRBJ1-3,TRBD1,TRBV12-3/TRBV12-4,CASGQGLNTIYF,TGTGCCAGTGGACAGGGATTAAACACCATATATTTT
-,TRBJ2-1,TRBD2,TRBV5-1,CASSLVGLVNEQFF,TGCGCCAGCAGCTTGGTCGGACTAGTCAATGAGCAGTTCTTC
few,TRBJ2-7,-,TRBV2,CASSLDRDSQYF,TGTGCCAGCAGTTTAGACCGAGACTCGCAGTACTTC
-,TRBJ1-1,-,TRBV6-1,CASSETYTEAFF,TGTGCCAGCAGTGAAACTTACACTGAAGCTTTCTTT
-,TRBJ2-3,-,TRBV5-4,CASSLKGANTQYF,TGTGCCAGCAGCTTAAAAGGGGCAAATACGCAGTATTTT
-,TRBJ2-5,TRBD1,TRBV5-6,CASSSAGTGVETQYF,TGTGCCAGCAGCTCCGCCGGGACAGGAGTAGAGACCCAGTACTTC
-,TRBJ2-3,TRBD2,TRBV5-6,CASSLVAGVLLSTDTQYF,TGTGCCAGCAGCTTGGTAGCGGGAGTCCTCCTCAGCACAGATACGCAGTATTTT
-,TRBJ1-3,TRBD1,TRBV7-2,CASSVMGQRGNTIYF,TGTGCCAGCAGTGTAATGGGACAGCGTGGAAACACCATATATTTT
-,TRBJ2-1,-,TRBV12-2,CASRVRKPISGRYNEQFF,TGTGCAAGTCGCGTCAGGAAGCCAATTAGCGGGAGATACAATGAGCAGTTCTTC
-,TRBJ2-7,-,TRBV4-2,CASSQDGSGGSYEQYF,TGTGCCAGCAGCCAAGATGGGAGTGGCGGCTCCTACGAGCAGTACTTC
-,TRBJ2-2,-,TRBV7-2,CASSLGADPRELFF,TGTGCCAGCAGCTTAGGAGCGGACCCTAGGGAGCTGTTTTTT
once,TRBJ1-2,-,TRBV30,CAWTPGTLYGYTF,TGTGCCTGGACCCCCGGGACACTGTATGGCTACACCTTC
-,TRBJ1-3,TRBD1,TRBV2,CASRRQGGNSGNTIYF,TGTGCCAGCAGAAGACAGGGGGGGAACTCTGGAAACACCATATATTTT
-,TRBJ1-4,TRBD1,TRBV4-3,CASSRDRVTNEKLFF,TGCGCCAGCAGCCGAGACAGGGTGACTAATGAAAAACTGTTTTTT
few,TRBJ2-1,-,TRBV3-1/TRBV3-2,CASSQATLVNEQFF,TGTGCCAGCAGCCAGGCGACTCTAGTTAATGAGCAGTTCTTC
-,TRBJ2-7,TRBD2,TRBV7-9,CASSLKLPSGRNEQYF,TGTGCCAGCAGCCTAAAGCTTCCTAGCGGGAGAAACGAGCAGTACTTC
-,TRBJ1-1,-,TRBV10-3,CAISEGAGLNTEAFF,TGTGCCATCAGTGAAGGGGCAGGGCTGAACACTGAAGCTTTCTTT
few,TRBJ1-2,-,TRBV29-1,CSVAQRANYGYTF,TGCAGCGTCGCGCAGAGGGCTAACTATGGCTACACCTTC
-,TRBJ2-1,TRBD2,TRBV5-1,CASSMRVQGLAGASNGNEQFF,TGCGCCAGCAGTATGAGGGTCCAGGGACTAGCGGGAGCTTCTAATGGCAATGAGCAGTTCTTC
-,TRBJ1-2,-,TRBV19,CASSIPGNYGYTF,TGTGCCAGTAGTATACCCGGGAACTATGGCTACACCTTC
-,TRBJ2-1,TRBD1,TRBV12-3/TRBV12-4,CASNFRGLEEQFF,TGTGCCAGCAATTTTAGGGGGCTCGAAGAGCAGTTCTTC
few,TRBJ1-4,-,TRBV3-1/TRBV3-2,CASSQTGTLNEKLFF,TGTGCCAGCAGCCAAACCGGGACACTTAATGAAAAACTGTTTTTT
-,TRBJ1-1,-,TRBV28,CASSFRREAFF,TGTGCCAGCAGTTTCCGTCGTGAAGCTTTCTTT
-,TRBJ1-1,-,TRBV20-1,CSGTENTEAFF,TGCAGTGGGACAGAGAACACTGAAGCTTTCTTT
-,TRBJ1-2,-,TRBV12-3/TRBV12-4,CASTPGPGGYTF,TGTGCCAGCACCCCGGGTCCTGGTGGCTACACCTTC
few,TRBJ1-1,-,TRBV6-5,CASSPRDRPYTEAFF,TGTGCCAGCAGTCCGAGAGACAGGCCCTACACTGAAGCTTTCTTT
-,TRBJ1-6,TRBD1,TRBV7-8,CASSLGQGYNSPLHF,TGTGCCAGCAGCTTAGGACAGGGATATAATTCACCCCTCCACTTT
few,TRBJ2-7,-,TRBV18,CASSRDSLREQYF,TGTGCCAGCTCACGCGACAGCCTCCGCGAGCAGTACTTC
-,TRBJ1-2,TRBD1,TRBV14,CASSRTDRGNYGYTF,TGTGCCAGCAGTCGGACGGACAGGGGGAACTATGGCTACACCTTC
-,TRBJ2-1,-,TRBV18,CASSLTGPGIYNEQFF,TGTGCCAGCTCACTCACCGGACCGGGGATCTACAATGAGCAGTTCTTC